This T cell receptor beta chain is from a study of chemoradiotherapy in HPV16-positive cancers. Germline lookup yields CDR1 SGHAT and CDR2 FQDESV (reference sequence). V lost 5 bases and J lost 3; bases outside the gene matches: 9. This CDR3 spans 15 amino acids. This table comes from immunoSEQ multiplex PCR, and its TCRdb copy is limited to in-frame clones, with some not included. The sample includes fewer than 3,000 clones, around 75% of them seen just once. The receptor comes from a human donor with HPV-associated anogenital cancer. J is TRBJ2-5 and V is TRBV11-1; the match to TRBD2 covers 7 bases. The source was tumor tissue, collected from a patient who underwent chemoradiotherapy. The CDR3 DNA is TGTGCCAGCAGCCTTTCCGGGACTACAAAAGAGACCCAGTACTTC. Protein sequence: CASSLSGTTKETQYF.